This T cell receptor beta chain appears in the sequencing data of a study of identical twins. TCRdb re-called the 5' RACE reads with MiXCR, one entry per CDR3 protein. The sample holds 550,000 to 700,000 distinct CDR3 sequences, roughly 9.9% seen once. The CDR3 extends over 16 amino acids. The germline CDR1 and CDR2 sequences are SQVTM and ANQGSEA. The V and J ends lost 5 bases and 0 bases respectively, with 17 bases between them. This clonotype was seen many times. What it binds is not known. Study outcomes and limitations: Modelling approaches yielded underestimates of out-of-frame TCR alpha sharing between monozygotic twins. Not following the same donors, the study drew its conclusions from cross-sectional statistical analysis. Twins shared beta out-of-frame sequences in excess, but this excess was weaker. Twin pairs' shared out-of-frame alpha sequences were enriched in low generation probability.

These data are also associated with another study on yellow fever vaccine responses in identical twins.

Sequencing was performed on PBMCs. The V gene is TRBV29-1, the J gene TRBJ1-3, with D tentatively TRBD1 (5 bases). This sequence originates from a woman aged 18-29 years in good health. CDR3: CSVRGYSGNSGNTIYF. The CDR3 DNA reads TGCAGCGTTCGAGGATACTCAGGGAACTCTGGAAACACCATATATTTT.